This TCR beta chain comes out of a study of blood T cell repertoires in COVID-19. Background on the study: The United States, Italy and Spain were the sources of the acute and convalescent COVID-19 samples. T cells, B-cell-depleted T cells, or PBMCs provided the cDNA or gDNA that served as material.

Measured with immunoSEQ multiplex PCR; TCRdb has only the in-frame clones, and not every one. Of about 150,000 clones listed, 80% to 90% are singletons. The CDR3 is 14 residues long. The trim removed 5 bases at V and 6 bases at J, leaving 7 bases unmatched. Germline-derived CDR1 and CDR2 are SGHNT and YENEEA. The gene calls are TRBV11-3 and TRBJ1-2; 9 nucleotides align to TRBD1. The specimen was peripheral blood. The clonotype was recovered from a middle-aged woman with acute or convalescent COVID-19. The CDR3 DNA reads TGTGCCAGCAGCATTGGGACAGGGAGCGATGGCTACACCTTC. Translated, it gives CASSIGTGSDGYTF.